The clone carrying this T cell receptor (beta chain) turned up a few times. In germline, CDR1 is LGHNA, CDR2 YSLEER. V lost 6 bases, J lost 4 bases, and 4 bases stayed unmatched. The CDR3 covers 14 residues. The sample originates from a study of T-cell reconstitution after alpha-beta-depleted transplantation in children. The TCRbeta library incorporated unique molecular identifiers. TCRdb called the PCR reads again in MiXCR, with one record for every CDR3 protein. The top ten hold approximately 30% of the sample, which has approximately 1,000,000 distinct CDR3 sequences, around 30% seen once. The TCR sequence derives from a boy under three years old who had a stem cell transplant for SCID, so the T cells may come from the graft donor. J is TRBJ1-2 and V is TRBV4-3; 11 positions match TRBD1. Sequenced material: PBMCs, mostly from graft donor cells, taken 360 days after TCRalphabeta/CD19-depleted stem cell transplant. CDR3 DNA: TGCGCCAGCAGACGGGACAGGGGGAGCTATGGCTACACCTTC. It yields the protein CASRRDRGSYGYTF.